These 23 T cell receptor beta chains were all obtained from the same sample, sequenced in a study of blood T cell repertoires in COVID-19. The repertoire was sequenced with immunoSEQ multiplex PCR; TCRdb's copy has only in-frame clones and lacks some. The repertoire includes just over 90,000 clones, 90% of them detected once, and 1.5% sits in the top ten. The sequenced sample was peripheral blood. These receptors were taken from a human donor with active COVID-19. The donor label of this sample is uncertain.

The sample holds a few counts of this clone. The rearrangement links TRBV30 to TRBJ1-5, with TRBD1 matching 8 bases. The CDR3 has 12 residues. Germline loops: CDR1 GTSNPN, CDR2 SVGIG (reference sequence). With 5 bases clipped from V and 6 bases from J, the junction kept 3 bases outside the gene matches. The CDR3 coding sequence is TGTGCCTGGGGACAGGGCGGTCAGCCCCAGCATTTT. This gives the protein CAWGQGGQPQHF.

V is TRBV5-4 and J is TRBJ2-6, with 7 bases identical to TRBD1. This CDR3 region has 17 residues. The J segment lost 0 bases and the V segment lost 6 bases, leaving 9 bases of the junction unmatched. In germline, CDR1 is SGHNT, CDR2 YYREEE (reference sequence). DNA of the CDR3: TGTGCCAGCACCGGACAGGCCCAACCCTCTGGGGCCAACGTCCTGACTTTC. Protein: CASTGQAQPSGANVLTF.

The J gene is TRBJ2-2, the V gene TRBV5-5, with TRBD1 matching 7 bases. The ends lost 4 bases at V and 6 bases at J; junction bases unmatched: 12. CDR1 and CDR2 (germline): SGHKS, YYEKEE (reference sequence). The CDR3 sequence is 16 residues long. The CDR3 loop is CASSPRTGTNPGELFF. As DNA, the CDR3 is TGTGCCAGCAGCCCTAGGACAGGCACTAACCCCGGGGAGCTGTTTTTT. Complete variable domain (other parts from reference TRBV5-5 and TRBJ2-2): DAGVTQSPTHLIKTRGQQVTLRCSPISGHKSVSWYQQVLGQGPQFIFQYYEKEERGRGNFPDRFSARQFPNYSSELNVNALLLGDSALYLCASSPRTGTNPGELFFGEGSRLTVL.

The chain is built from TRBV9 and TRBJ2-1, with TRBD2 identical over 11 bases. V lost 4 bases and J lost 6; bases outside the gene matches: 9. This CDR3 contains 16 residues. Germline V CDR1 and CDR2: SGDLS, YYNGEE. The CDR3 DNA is TGTGCCAGCAGCCCACCCGGGACTAGCGGAAGCAATGAGCAGTTCTTC. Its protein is CASSPPGTSGSNEQFF.

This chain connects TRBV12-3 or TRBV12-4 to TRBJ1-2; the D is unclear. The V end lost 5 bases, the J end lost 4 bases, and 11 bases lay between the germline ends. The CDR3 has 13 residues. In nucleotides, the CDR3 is TGTGCCAGCAGTAAACAGCTTCCCTATGGCTACACCTTC. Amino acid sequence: CASSKQLPYGYTF.

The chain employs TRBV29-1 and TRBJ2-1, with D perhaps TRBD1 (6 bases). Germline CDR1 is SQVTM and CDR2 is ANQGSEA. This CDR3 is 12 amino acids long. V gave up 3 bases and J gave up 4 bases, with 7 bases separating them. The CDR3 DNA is TGCAGCGTTGAGCAGGGGTACAATGAGCAGTTCTTC. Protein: CSVEQGYNEQFF.

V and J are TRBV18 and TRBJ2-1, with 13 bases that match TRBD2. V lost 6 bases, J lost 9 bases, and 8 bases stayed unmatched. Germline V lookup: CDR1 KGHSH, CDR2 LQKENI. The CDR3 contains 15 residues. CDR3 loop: CASSYGTSGVSEQFF. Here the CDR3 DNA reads TGTGCCAGCTCCTACGGGACTAGCGGGGTTAGTGAGCAGTTCTTC.

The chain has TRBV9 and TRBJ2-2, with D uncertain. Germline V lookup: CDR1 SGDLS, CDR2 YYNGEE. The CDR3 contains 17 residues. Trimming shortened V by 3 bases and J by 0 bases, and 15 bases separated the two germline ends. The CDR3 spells CASSEENLNTNTGELFF. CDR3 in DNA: TGTGCCAGCAGCGAAGAAAACCTAAATACGAACACCGGGGAGCTGTTTTTT. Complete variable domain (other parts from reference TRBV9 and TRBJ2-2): DSGVTQTPKHLITATGQRVTLRCSPRSGDLSVYWYQQSLDQGLQFLIQYYNGEERAKGNILERFSAQQFPDLHSELNLSSLELGDSALYFCASSEENLNTNTGELFFGEGSRLTVL.

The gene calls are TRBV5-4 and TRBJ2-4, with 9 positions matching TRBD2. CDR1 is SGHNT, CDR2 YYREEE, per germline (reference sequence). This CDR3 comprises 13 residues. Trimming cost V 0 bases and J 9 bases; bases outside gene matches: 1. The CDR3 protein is CASSLGGGAIQYF. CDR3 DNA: TGTGCCAGCAGCTTGGGCGGGGGGGCCATTCAGTACTTC.

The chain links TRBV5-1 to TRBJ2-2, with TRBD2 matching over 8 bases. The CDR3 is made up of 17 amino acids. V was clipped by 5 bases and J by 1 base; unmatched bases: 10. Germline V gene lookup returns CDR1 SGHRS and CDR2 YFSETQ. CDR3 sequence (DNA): TGCGCCAGCAGTAGTTACCGGGGGGGCCTGAACACCGGGGAGCTGTTTTTT. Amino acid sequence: CASSSYRGGLNTGELFF.

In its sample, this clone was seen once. CDR3 residues: CASGQGQGSGNTIYF. The CDR3 bases are TGTGCTAGTGGTCAGGGACAGGGATCTGGAAACACCATATATTTT. The chain is built from TRBV12-5 and TRBJ1-3; the match to TRBD1 covers 9 bases. V dropped 5 bases and J dropped 1; count of bases not matched to a gene: 3. Per germline, CDR1 LGHNT and CDR2 FRNRAP. The CDR3 loop spans 15 amino acids.

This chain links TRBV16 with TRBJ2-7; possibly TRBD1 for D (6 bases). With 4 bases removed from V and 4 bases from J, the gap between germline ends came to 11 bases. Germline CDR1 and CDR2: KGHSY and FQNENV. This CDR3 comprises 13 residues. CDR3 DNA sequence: TGTGCCAGCAGCCTTGGACAGAAATACGAGCAGTACTTC. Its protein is CASSLGQKYEQYF.

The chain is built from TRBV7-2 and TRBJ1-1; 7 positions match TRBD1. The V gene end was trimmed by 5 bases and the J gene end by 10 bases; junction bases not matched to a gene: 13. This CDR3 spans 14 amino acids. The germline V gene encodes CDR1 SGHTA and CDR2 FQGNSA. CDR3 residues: CASSPRQGEGTAFF. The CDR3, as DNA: TGTGCCAGCAGCCCCCGACAGGGCGAGGGCACAGCTTTCTTT.

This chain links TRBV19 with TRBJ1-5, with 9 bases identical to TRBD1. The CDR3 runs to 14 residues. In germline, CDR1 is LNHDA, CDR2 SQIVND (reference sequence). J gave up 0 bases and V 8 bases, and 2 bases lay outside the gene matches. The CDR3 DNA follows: TGTGCCAGTGGGACAGGGAATAGCAATCAGCCCCAGCATTTT. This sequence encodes CASGTGNSNQPQHF.

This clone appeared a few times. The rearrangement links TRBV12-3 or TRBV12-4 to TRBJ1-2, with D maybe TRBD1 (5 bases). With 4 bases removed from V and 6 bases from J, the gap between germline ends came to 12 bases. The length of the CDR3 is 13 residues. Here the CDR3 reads CASSWRRVDGYTF. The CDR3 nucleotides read TGTGCCAGCAGTTGGCGCAGGGTGGATGGCTACACCTTC.

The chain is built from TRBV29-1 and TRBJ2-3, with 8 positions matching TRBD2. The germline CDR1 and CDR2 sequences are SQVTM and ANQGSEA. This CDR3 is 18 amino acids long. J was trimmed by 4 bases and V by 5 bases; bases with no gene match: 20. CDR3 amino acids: CSVLDFSGAALASDTQYF. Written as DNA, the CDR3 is TGCAGCGTTCTGGATTTTAGCGGGGCGGCCCTAGCTTCAGATACGCAGTATTTT.

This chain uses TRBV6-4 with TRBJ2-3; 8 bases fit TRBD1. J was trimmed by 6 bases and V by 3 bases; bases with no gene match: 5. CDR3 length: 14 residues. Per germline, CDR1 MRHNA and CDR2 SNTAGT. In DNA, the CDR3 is TGTGCCAGCAGTGAGCAGGGGGCTTCGGATACGCAGTATTTT. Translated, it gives CASSEQGASDTQYF.

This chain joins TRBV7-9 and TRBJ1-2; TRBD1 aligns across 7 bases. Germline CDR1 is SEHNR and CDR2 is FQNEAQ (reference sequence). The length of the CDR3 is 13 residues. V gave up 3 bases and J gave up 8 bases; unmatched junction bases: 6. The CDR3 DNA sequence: TGTGCCAGCAGCTTTGACAGGGATCGGGGCTACACCTTC. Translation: CASSFDRDRGYTF.

The CDR3 sequence is CASSIRFGGVEQYF. The CDR3 DNA reads as TGTGCCAGTAGTATTAGGTTCGGGGGTGTCGAGCAGTACTTC. The chain joins TRBV19 to TRBJ2-7, with TRBD2 as a possible D gene (6 bases). The CDR3 runs 14 residues. Germline V gene data show CDR1 as LNHDA and CDR2 as SQIVND (reference sequence). V shed 3 bases and J shed 6 bases, with 15 bases lying between them.

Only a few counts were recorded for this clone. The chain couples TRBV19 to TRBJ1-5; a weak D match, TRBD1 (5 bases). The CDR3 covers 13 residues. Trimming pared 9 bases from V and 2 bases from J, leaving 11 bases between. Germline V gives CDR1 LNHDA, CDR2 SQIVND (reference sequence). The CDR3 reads CASVGGGNQPQHF. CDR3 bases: TGTGCCAGCGTGGGAGGGGGCAATCAGCCCCAGCATTTT.

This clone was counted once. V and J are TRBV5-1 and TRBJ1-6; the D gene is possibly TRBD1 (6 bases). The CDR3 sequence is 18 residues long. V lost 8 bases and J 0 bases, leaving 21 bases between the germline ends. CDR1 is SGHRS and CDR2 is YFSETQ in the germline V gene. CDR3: CASSMAGTQSSYNSPLHF. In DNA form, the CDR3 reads TGCGCCAGTAGCATGGCCGGGACACAATCCTCCTATAATTCACCCCTCCACTTT.

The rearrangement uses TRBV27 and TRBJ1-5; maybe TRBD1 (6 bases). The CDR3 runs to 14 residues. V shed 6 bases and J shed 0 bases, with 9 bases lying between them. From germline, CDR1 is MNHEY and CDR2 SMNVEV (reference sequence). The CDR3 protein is CASSGQYSNQPQHF. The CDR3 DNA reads TGTGCCAGCAGCGGACAGTATAGCAATCAGCCCCAGCATTTT.

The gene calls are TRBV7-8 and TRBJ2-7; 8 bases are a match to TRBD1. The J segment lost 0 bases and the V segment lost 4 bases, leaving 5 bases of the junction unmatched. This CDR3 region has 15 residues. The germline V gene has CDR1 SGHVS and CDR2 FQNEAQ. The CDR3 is CASSSDRAPSYEQYF. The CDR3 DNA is TGTGCCAGCAGCTCGGACAGGGCCCCCTCCTACGAGCAGTACTTC. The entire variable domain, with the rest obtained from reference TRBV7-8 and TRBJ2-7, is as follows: GAGVSQSPRYKVAKRGQDVALRCDPISGHVSLFWYQQALGQGPEFLTYFQNEAQLDKSGLPSDRFFAERPEGSVSTLKIQRTQQEDSAVYLCASSSDRAPSYEQYFGPGTRLTVT.